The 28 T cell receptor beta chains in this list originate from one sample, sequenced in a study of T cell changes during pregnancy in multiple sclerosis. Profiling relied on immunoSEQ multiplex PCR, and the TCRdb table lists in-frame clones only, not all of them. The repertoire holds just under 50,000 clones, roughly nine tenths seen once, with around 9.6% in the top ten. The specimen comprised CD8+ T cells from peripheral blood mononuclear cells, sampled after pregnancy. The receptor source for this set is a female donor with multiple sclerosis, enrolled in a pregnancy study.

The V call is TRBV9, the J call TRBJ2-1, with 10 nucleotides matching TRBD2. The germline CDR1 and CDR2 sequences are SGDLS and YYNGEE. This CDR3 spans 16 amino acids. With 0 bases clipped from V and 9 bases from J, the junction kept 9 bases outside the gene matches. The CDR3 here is CASSVGSAGGPGEQFF. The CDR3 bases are TGTGCCAGCAGCGTAGGTTCAGCGGGGGGGCCCGGTGAGCAGTTCTTC.

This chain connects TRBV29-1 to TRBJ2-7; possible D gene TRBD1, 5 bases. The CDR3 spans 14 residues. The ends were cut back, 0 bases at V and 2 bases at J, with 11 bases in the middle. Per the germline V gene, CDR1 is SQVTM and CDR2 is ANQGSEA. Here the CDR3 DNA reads TGCAGCGTTGAAGATCGTCAGGGAACCTACGAGCAGTACTTC. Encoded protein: CSVEDRQGTYEQYF.

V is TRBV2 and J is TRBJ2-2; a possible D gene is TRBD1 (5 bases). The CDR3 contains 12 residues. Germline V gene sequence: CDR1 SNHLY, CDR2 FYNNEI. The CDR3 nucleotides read TGTGCTCATCAGGGAAAGACCGGGGAGCTGTTTTTT. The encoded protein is CAHQGKTGELFF.

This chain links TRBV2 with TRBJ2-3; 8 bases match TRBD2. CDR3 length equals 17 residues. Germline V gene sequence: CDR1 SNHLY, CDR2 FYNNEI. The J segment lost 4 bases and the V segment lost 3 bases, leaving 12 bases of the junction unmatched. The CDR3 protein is CASSDFFAGGSADTQYF. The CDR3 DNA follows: TGTGCCAGCAGTGATTTCTTTGCGGGGGGCAGCGCAGATACGCAGTATTTT.

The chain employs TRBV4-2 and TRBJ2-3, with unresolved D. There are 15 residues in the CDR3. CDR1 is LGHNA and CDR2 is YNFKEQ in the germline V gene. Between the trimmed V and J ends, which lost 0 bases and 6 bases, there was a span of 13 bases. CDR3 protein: CASSQDLVAGDTQYF. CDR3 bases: TGTGCCAGCAGCCAAGATTTGGTAGCTGGGGATACGCAGTATTTT.

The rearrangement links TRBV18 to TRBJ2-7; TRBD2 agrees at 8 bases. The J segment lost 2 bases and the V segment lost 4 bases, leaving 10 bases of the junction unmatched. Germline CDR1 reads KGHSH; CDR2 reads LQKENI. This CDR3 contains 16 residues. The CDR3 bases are TGTGCCAGCTCACGGTCCCTAGCGGGTGATACCTACGAGCAGTACTTC. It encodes CASSRSLAGDTYEQYF.

CDR3 amino acids: CACRAEGARNEQYF. CDR3 DNA sequence: TGTGCCTGCCGGGCGGAGGGGGCAAGGAACGAGCAGTACTTC. The chain employs TRBV21-1 and TRBJ2-7; TRBD1, as called in the table, went unchecked against the DNA. TRBV21-1 is reported as a pseudogene. The CDR3 is made up of 14 amino acids.

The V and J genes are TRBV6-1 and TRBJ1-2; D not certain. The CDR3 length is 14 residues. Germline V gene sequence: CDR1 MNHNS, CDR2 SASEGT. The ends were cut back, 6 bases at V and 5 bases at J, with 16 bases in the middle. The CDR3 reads CASRSAHSAYGYTF. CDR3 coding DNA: TGTGCCAGCAGAAGTGCTCATTCAGCGTATGGCTACACCTTC.

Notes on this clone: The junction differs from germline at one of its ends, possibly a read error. CDR3 in amino acids: CASSSFEQYF. CDR3 DNA: TGTGCCAGCAGCTCCTTCGAGCAGTACTTC. The chain recombines TRBV2 with TRBJ2-7; D is undetermined. The germline gives CDR1 SNHLY, CDR2 FYNNEI. The CDR3 sequence is 10 residues long.

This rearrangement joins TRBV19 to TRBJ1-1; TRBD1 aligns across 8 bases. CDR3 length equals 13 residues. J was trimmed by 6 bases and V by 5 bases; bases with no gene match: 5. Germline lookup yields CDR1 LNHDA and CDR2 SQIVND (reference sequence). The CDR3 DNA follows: TGTGCCAGTAGTGACAGGGGTCCCCCTGAAGCTTTCTTT. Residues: CASSDRGPPEAFF. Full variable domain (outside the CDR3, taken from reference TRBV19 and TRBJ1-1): DGGITQSPKYLFRKEGQNVTLSCEQNLNHDAMYWYRQDPGQGLRLIYYSQIVNDFQKGDIAEGYSVSREKKESFPLTVTSAQKNPTAFYLCASSDRGPPEAFFGQGTRLTVV.

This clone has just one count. CDR3 amino acids: CASIFSAYEQYF. In nucleotides, the CDR3 is TGTGCCAGCATCTTTTCCGCCTACGAGCAGTACTTC. The chain recombines TRBV2 with TRBJ2-7; D gene uncertain. V was trimmed by 7 bases and J by 2 bases, leaving 9 bases between them. This CDR3 has 12 residues. The germline V gene encodes CDR1 SNHLY and CDR2 FYNNEI.

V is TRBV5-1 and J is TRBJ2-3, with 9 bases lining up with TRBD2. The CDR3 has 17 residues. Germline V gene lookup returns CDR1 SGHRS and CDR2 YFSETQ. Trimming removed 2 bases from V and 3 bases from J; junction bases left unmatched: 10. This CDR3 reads CASSLNPPSGVTDTQYF. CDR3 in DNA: TGCGCCAGCAGCTTAAACCCGCCTAGCGGGGTGACAGATACGCAGTATTTT.

CDR3 bases: TGTGCCAGCAGCCCGGGACTCGCAGAGACCCAGTACTTC. Translated, it gives CASSPGLAETQYF. The chain uses TRBV5-8 and TRBJ2-5; D is possibly TRBD2 (6 bases). Germline loops: CDR1 SGHTS, CDR2 YDEGEE. The germline V and J ends were trimmed by 4 bases and 4 bases, with 11 bases remaining between them. This CDR3 comprises 13 residues.

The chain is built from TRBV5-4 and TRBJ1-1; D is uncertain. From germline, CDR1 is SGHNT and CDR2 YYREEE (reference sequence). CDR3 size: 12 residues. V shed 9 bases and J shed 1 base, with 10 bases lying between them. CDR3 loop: CATRRGNTEAFF. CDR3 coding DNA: TGTGCCACCCGGCGGGGGAACACTGAAGCTTTCTTT. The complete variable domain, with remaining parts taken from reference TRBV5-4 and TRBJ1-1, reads ETGVTQSPTHLIKTRGQQVTLRCSSQSGHNTVSWYQQALGQGPQFIFQYYREEENGRGNFPPRFSGLQFPNYSSELNVNALELDDSALYLCATRRGNTEAFFGQGTRLTVV.

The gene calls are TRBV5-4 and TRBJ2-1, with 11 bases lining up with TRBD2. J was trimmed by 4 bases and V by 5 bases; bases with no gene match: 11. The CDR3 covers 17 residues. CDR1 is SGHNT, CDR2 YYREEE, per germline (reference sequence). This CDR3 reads CASRSMVAGGLYNEQFF. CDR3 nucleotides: TGTGCCAGCAGGTCCATGGTAGCGGGGGGGCTTTACAATGAGCAGTTCTTC.

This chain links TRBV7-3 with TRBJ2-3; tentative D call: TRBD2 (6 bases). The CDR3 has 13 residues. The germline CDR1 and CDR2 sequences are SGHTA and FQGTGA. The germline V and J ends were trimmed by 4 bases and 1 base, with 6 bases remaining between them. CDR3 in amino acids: CASSWGGTDTQYF. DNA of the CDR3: TGTGCCAGCAGCTGGGGGGGCACAGATACGCAGTATTTT.

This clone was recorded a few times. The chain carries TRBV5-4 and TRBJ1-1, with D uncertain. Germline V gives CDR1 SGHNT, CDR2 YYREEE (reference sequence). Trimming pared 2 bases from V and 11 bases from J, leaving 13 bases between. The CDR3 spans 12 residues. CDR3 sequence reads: CASSFSEGEAFF. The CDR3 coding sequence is TGTGCCAGCAGCTTTTCTGAGGGCGAGGCTTTCTTT.

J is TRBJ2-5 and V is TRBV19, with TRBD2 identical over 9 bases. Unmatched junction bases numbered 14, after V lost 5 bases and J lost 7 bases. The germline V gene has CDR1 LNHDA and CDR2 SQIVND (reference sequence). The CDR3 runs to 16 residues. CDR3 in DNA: TGTGCCAGTAGTGGCGAGCGGGGGGACAGACCGGGGACCCAGTACTTC. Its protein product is CASSGERGDRPGTQYF.

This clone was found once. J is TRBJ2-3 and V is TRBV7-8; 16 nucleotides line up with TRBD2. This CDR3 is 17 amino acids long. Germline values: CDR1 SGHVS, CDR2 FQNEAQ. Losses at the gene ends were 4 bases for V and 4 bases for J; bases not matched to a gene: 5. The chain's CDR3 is CASSSGLAGGRADTQYF. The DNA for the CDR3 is TGTGCCAGCAGCTCGGGACTAGCGGGGGGGCGAGCAGATACGCAGTATTTT.

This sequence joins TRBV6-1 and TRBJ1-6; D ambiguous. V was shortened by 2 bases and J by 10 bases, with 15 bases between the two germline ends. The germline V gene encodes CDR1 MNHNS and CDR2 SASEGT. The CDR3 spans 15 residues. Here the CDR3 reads CASSETAGLGSPLHF. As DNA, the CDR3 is TGTGCCAGCAGTGAAACCGCGGGGTTGGGATCACCCCTCCACTTT.

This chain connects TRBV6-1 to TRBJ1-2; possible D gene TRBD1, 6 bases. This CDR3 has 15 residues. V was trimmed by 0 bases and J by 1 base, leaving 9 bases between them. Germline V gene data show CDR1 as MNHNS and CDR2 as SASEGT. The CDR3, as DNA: TGTGCCAGCAGTGAAGCGCCAGGGGATAACTATGGCTACACCTTC. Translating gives CASSEAPGDNYGYTF.

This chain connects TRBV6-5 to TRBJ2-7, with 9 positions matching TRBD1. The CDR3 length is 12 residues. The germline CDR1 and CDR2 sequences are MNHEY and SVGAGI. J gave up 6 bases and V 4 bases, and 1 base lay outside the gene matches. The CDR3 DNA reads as TGTGCCAGCAGTTCGGGACAGGGCGAGCAGTACTTC. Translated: CASSSGQGEQYF.

The CDR3 DNA is TGTGCCAGCAGACTAGCGGGGGCCTACGAGCAGTACTTC. It codes for CASRLAGAYEQYF. The chain couples TRBV28 to TRBJ2-7; TRBD2 matches 11 bases. The CDR3 is 13 amino acids. The V and J ends lost 6 bases and 2 bases, in that order; junction bases with no gene match: 0. Germline values: CDR1 MDHEN, CDR2 SYDVKM.

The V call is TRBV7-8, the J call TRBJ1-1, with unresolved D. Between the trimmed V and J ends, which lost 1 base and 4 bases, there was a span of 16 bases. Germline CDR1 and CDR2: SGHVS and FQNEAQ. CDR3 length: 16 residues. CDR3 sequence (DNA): TGTGCCAGCAGCTTAGGGCGGGTAAACAGAGGCACTGAAGCTTTCTTT. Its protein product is CASSLGRVNRGTEAFF.

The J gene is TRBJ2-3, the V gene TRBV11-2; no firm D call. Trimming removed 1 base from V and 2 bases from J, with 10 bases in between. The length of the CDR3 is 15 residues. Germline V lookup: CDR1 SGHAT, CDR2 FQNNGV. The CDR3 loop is CASSLVGTSTDTQYF. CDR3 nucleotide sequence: TGTGCCAGCAGCTTAGTTGGCACCTCCACAGATACGCAGTATTTT.

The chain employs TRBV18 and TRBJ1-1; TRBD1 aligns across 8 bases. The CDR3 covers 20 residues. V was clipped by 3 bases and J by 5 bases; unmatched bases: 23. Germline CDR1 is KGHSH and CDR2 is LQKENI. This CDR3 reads CASSPNPGQGPTRSGTEAFF. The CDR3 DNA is TGTGCCAGCTCACCCAACCCCGGACAGGGTCCTACTCGGTCGGGAACTGAAGCTTTCTTT. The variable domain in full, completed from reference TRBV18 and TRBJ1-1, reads NAGVMQNPRHLVRRRGQEARLRCSPMKGHSHVYWYRQLPEEGLKFMVYLQKENIIDESGMPKERFSAEFPKEGPSILRIQQVVRGDSAAYFCASSPNPGQGPTRSGTEAFFGQGTRLTVV.

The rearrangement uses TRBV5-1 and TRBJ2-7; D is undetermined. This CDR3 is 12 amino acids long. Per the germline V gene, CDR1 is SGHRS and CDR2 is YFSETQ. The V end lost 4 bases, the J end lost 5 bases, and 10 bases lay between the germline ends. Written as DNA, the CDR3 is TGCGCCAGCAGCCTGGTCGGAGACGAGCAGTACTTC. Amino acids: CASSLVGDEQYF.

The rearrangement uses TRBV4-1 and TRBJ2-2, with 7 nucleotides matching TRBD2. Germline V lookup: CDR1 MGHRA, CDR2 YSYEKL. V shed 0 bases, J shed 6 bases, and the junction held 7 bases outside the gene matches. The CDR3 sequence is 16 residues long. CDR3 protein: CASSQEGQRGSGELFF. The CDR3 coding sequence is TGCGCCAGCAGCCAAGAGGGCCAGCGGGGTTCCGGGGAGCTGTTTTTT.